The 18 T cell receptor beta chains below all came from one sample that was sequenced in a study of T cell responses to AZD1222 COVID-19 vaccine. Assay: immunoSEQ multiplex PCR; the TCRdb copy retains only in-frame clones and omits some. The table lists approximately 190,000 clones, approximately 91% of them singletons. This material consisted of peripheral blood, taken on day 0 of AZD1222 vaccination. The receptor set was obtained from an adult in good health.

The chain joins TRBV11-2 to TRBJ2-6, with TRBD1 as a possible D gene (5 bases). The V and J ends lost 5 bases and 0 bases respectively, with 20 bases between them. Germline CDR1 and CDR2: SGHAT and FQNNGV. The CDR3 has 19 amino acids. The CDR3 nucleotides are TGTGCCAGCAGCGCTGACAGATCACCCCCCCCCTCTGGGGCCAACGTCCTGACTTTC. It specifies CASSADRSPPPSGANVLTF.

The chain is built from TRBV15 and TRBJ2-7, with 7 bases fitting TRBD1. The CDR3 sequence is 13 residues long. V shed 4 bases, J shed 6 bases, and the junction held 6 bases outside the gene matches. Germline loops: CDR1 LNHNV, CDR2 YYDKDF (reference sequence). CDR3 loop: CATSITGAGEQYF. Here the CDR3 DNA reads TGTGCCACCAGCATTACAGGGGCAGGCGAGCAGTACTTC.

This clone has just one count. The chain is built from TRBV9 and TRBJ2-5; TRBD1 is a possible D gene (6 bases). Trimming pared 1 base from V and 0 bases from J, leaving 7 bases between. Per germline, CDR1 SGDLS and CDR2 YYNGEE. The CDR3 is 14 residues long. This chain's CDR3 is CASSVQGNQETQYF. The DNA of the CDR3 is TGTGCCAGCAGCGTACAGGGGAACCAAGAGACCCAGTACTTC.

The chain employs TRBV7-3 and TRBJ1-6; no definite D call. V was trimmed by 1 base and J by 6 bases, leaving 10 bases between them. This CDR3 spans 15 amino acids. Germline V gene lookup returns CDR1 SGHTA and CDR2 FQGTGA. CDR3 sequence: CASSLMSDGNSPLHF. The CDR3 nucleotides read TGTGCCAGCAGCTTAATGTCGGACGGTAATTCACCCCTCCACTTT.

This clone was detected only once. The chain uses TRBV5-4 and TRBJ2-7; 7 bases are shared with TRBD1. CDR1 is SGHNT, CDR2 YYREEE, per germline (reference sequence). Germline trimming cut 3 bases from V and 2 bases from J; bases unmatched to any gene: 2. CDR3 length equals 13 residues. The CDR3 here is CASSWGQTYEQYF. CDR3 DNA sequence: TGTGCCAGCAGCTGGGGACAGACCTACGAGCAGTACTTC.

V usage is TRBV7-2 and J usage is TRBJ2-3; TRBD2 might be the D (6 bases). The ends were cut back, 1 base at V and 1 base at J, with 9 bases in the middle. CDR3 size: 15 residues. The germline V gene encodes CDR1 SGHTA and CDR2 FQGNSA. The CDR3 here is CASSLVRGGTDTQYF. As DNA, the CDR3 is TGTGCCAGCAGCTTAGTTCGCGGGGGCACAGATACGCAGTATTTT.

The gene calls are TRBV18 and TRBJ1-5, with D possibly TRBD1 on 5 matching bases. Germline CDR1 reads KGHSH; CDR2 reads LQKENI. Deletions cut 3 bases from V and 2 bases from J, with 17 bases between. The CDR3 spans 17 residues. This chain's CDR3 is CASSPSIGQGGNQPQHF. CDR3 DNA sequence: TGTGCCAGCTCACCTTCGATTGGGCAGGGAGGCAATCAGCCCCAGCATTTT.

This chain uses TRBV27 with TRBJ2-7; weak D call: TRBD2 (5 bases). The CDR3 length is 16 residues. V was cut by 7 bases and J by 4 bases, with 23 bases left in between. In germline, CDR1 is MNHEY, CDR2 SMNVEV (reference sequence). The CDR3 loop is CASNTRQPDKRYEQYF. CDR3 nucleotide sequence: TGTGCCAGCAATACCAGGCAGCCCGACAAGCGGTACGAGCAGTACTTC.

The chain combines TRBV7-2 with TRBJ2-3; tentative D call: TRBD2 (5 bases). CDR1 and CDR2 from the germline V gene are SGHTA and FQGNSA. The ends were cut back, 1 base at V and 5 bases at J, with 13 bases in the middle. The length of the CDR3 is 15 residues. The CDR3 sequence: CASSLGLIGGDTQYF. CDR3 in DNA: TGTGCCAGCAGCTTAGGGTTAATTGGAGGAGATACGCAGTATTTT.

The rearrangement links TRBV7-2 to TRBJ1-2; a possible D gene is TRBD1 (6 bases). CDR1 is SGHTA and CDR2 is FQGNSA in the germline V gene. Trimming removed 2 bases from V and 8 bases from J, with 18 bases in between. The CDR3 covers 15 residues. The CDR3 nucleotides are TGTGCCAGCAGCTTAAACGAGGGGGGCGAGAAAGGCTACACCTTC. This encodes CASSLNEGGEKGYTF.

The chain carries TRBV7-2 and TRBJ1-2; TRBD1 aligns across 7 bases. With V trimmed by 1 base and J by 9 bases, 5 bases remained unmatched. CDR3 length: 13 residues. CDR1 and CDR2 (germline): SGHTA, FQGNSA. CDR3: CASSLGTGESYTF. The CDR3 DNA reads TGTGCCAGCAGCTTAGGAACAGGGGAGAGCTACACCTTC.

This CDR3 is CASRGQGGTEDTQYF. The CDR3 DNA reads TGTGCCAGCAGGGGACAGGGAGGTACTGAGGATACGCAGTATTTT. This chain links TRBV27 with TRBJ2-3, with 9 bases aligning to TRBD1. CDR1 is MNHEY, CDR2 SMNVEV, per germline (reference sequence). V was clipped by 6 bases and J by 6 bases; unmatched bases: 10. CDR3 length equals 15 residues.

V and J are TRBV7-7 and TRBJ2-5; 8 nucleotides match TRBD1. Per the germline V gene, CDR1 is SSHAT and CDR2 is FNYEAQ (reference sequence). J was trimmed by 4 bases and V by 1 base; bases with no gene match: 14. CDR3 size: 18 residues. The CDR3 DNA reads as TGTGCCAGCAGCTTAGTAGGAGGTCCAGGGGGCACTTCAGAGACCCAGTACTTC. Protein: CASSLVGGPGGTSETQYF.

This chain uses TRBV14 with TRBJ2-5, with D tentatively TRBD1 (6 bases). The CDR3 is made up of 17 amino acids. The germline gives CDR1 SGHDN, CDR2 FVKESK. Trimming shortened V by 4 bases and J by 1 base, and 19 bases separated the two germline ends. CDR3 sequence reads: CASSREDHRVPQETQYF. The CDR3 DNA reads as TGTGCCAGCAGCCGTGAGGACCACAGGGTCCCCCAAGAGACCCAGTACTTC.

The chain uses TRBV2 and TRBJ1-1; D might be TRBD1 (6 bases). CDR1 and CDR2 from the germline V gene are SNHLY and FYNNEI. Trimming removed 2 bases at V and 6 bases at J, with 10 bases between. The CDR3 has 13 amino acids. The DNA for the CDR3 is TGTGCCAGCAGTGAAAGGGACAAACCTGAAGCTTTCTTT. The encoded protein is CASSERDKPEAFF.

The chain employs TRBV24-1 and TRBJ1-1; TRBD1 might be the D (5 bases). The CDR3 runs to 14 residues. Trimming removed 9 bases at V and 3 bases at J, with 16 bases between. Germline CDR1 is KGHDR and CDR2 is SFDVKD. The CDR3, as DNA: TGTGCCACCTCCGAGGGACGGGGGGACACTGAAGCTTTCTTT. It is translated as CATSEGRGDTEAFF.

The J gene is TRBJ2-7, the V gene TRBV19, with 14 bases aligning to TRBD2. Germline lookup yields CDR1 LNHDA and CDR2 SQIVND (reference sequence). The CDR3 runs 17 residues. V gave up 5 bases and J gave up 0 bases; unmatched junction bases: 6. CDR3 DNA sequence: TGTGCCAGTAGTCCCGGGACTAGCGGGAGCTTCTCCTACGAGCAGTACTTC. Translation: CASSPGTSGSFSYEQYF.

CDR3 region: CASSERRAGINTEAFF. The CDR3 DNA reads as TGTGCCAGCTCAGAACGCCGGGCGGGAATCAACACTGAAGCTTTCTTT. This chain uses TRBV18 with TRBJ1-1, with D unclear. The CDR3 is made up of 16 amino acids. The germline V gene encodes CDR1 KGHSH and CDR2 LQKENI. Between the trimmed V and J ends, which lost 5 bases and 2 bases, there was a span of 18 bases. The variable domain in full, completed from reference TRBV18 and TRBJ1-1, reads NAGVMQNPRHLVRRRGQEARLRCSPMKGHSHVYWYRQLPEEGLKFMVYLQKENIIDESGMPKERFSAEFPKEGPSILRIQQVVRGDSAAYFCASSERRAGINTEAFFGQGTRLTVV.